This T cell receptor (beta chain) was retrieved from a study of T cell responses to AZD1222 COVID-19 vaccine. For this clone: The antigen remains unidentified.

Clones were read by immunoSEQ multiplex PCR, and TCRdb kept only the in-frame ones, dropping some. The sample has 110,000 or so clones; 88% are singletons. Study-level findings and limits: Reportedly, nearly half of unique spike TCRs recognized epitopes outside B.1.351/B.1.1.7 mutations. Vaccine-associated CD4 TCRs spanned spike, dominant at 160-218 and 743-854. Increases in Spike-specific TCR breadth and depth were seen after two AZD1222 doses. Just 5 or 6 AZD1222 recipients tested seropositive at baseline.

The sequence came from an adult who received the AZD1222 COVID-19 vaccine. The sequencing here drew on peripheral blood, taken 28 days after the second AZD1222 dose.

The chain's CDR3 is CASSRDNYGYTF. CDR3 in DNA: TGTGCCAGCAGCAGGGATAACTATGGCTACACCTTC. The genes are TRBV3-1 (or the pseudogene TRBV3-2) and TRBJ1-2; D not resolved. There are 12 residues in the CDR3. V was pared by 5 bases and J by 1 base, with 5 bases between. Germline V gene sequence: CDR1 LGHDT, CDR2 YNNKEL (reference sequence).